These 21 T cell receptor beta chains share one sample of origin, sequenced in a study of cytomegalovirus exposure and HLA in healthy donors. In the PCR, 60 Vbeta and 13 Jbeta primers were used. Assay used: immunoSEQ multiplex PCR; TCRdb lists only in-frame clones, some missing. The sample lists under 150,000 clones, 65% to 85% seen once, with 2% to 3% in the top ten. Sequenced sample: PBMCs. These receptors all come from a woman in her late teens or twenties in good health and CMV-seronegative.

The V gene is TRBV6-5, the J gene TRBJ1-2, with 7 bases aligning to TRBD1. Germline loops: CDR1 MNHEY, CDR2 SVGAGI. CDR3 length: 14 residues. Unmatched junction bases numbered 8, after V lost 6 bases and J lost 4 bases. The DNA for the CDR3 is TGTGCCAGCAGACCCGGACAGGTGGTCTATGGCTACACCTTC. It yields the protein CASRPGQVVYGYTF.

A word on this clone: The junction shows a germline mismatch at one end, possibly a read error. CDR3: CASGLGGKRTDTQYF. The CDR3 nucleotides read TGTGCCAGCGGTTTGGGCGGGAAACGCACAGATACGCAGTATTTT. V is TRBV27 and J is TRBJ2-3, with D possibly being TRBD2 (6 bases). The CDR3 consists of 15 residues. Germline values: CDR1 MNHEY, CDR2 SMNVEV (reference sequence).

Only one count was recorded for this clone. The chain couples TRBV6-5 to TRBJ1-1; unclear D gene. This CDR3 region has 14 residues. Looked up from germline, CDR1 is MNHEY and CDR2 is SVGAGI. V was trimmed by 2 bases and J by 3 bases, leaving 10 bases between them. The CDR3 loop is CASSYDGKDTEAFF. The CDR3 nucleotides read TGTGCCAGCAGTTACGACGGGAAGGACACTGAAGCTTTCTTT.

J is TRBJ1-1 and V is TRBV11-2; D is perhaps TRBD1 (5 bases). Germline-derived CDR1 and CDR2 are SGHAT and FQNNGV. With 1 base removed from V and 0 bases from J, the gap between germline ends came to 9 bases. There are 15 residues in the CDR3. The CDR3 protein is CASSLGDRMNTEAFF. In DNA form, the CDR3 reads TGTGCCAGCAGCTTAGGCGACAGAATGAACACTGAAGCTTTCTTT.

This clone was detected only once. This sequence joins TRBV15 and TRBJ2-1; the D gene is possibly TRBD2 (6 bases). This CDR3 is built from 15 residues. Trimming shortened V by 5 bases and J by 5 bases, and 16 bases separated the two germline ends. Germline CDR1 is LNHNV and CDR2 is YYDKDF (reference sequence). The CDR3 protein is CATSRVGRDNNEQFF. As DNA, the CDR3 is TGTGCCACCAGCCGGGTGGGGCGGGATAACAATGAGCAGTTCTTC.

This rearrangement joins TRBV19 to TRBJ1-2; 8 positions agree with TRBD1. Losses at the gene ends were 0 bases for V and 4 bases for J; bases not matched to a gene: 1. This CDR3 is built from 14 residues. Germline CDR1 is LNHDA and CDR2 is SQIVND (reference sequence). The CDR3 loop is CASSIDTGGYGYTF. The CDR3 DNA is TGTGCCAGTAGTATAGACACAGGGGGCTATGGCTACACCTTC.

This clone was detected a few times. The chain has TRBV25-1 and TRBJ2-7, with 9 bases lining up with TRBD2. The CDR3 runs to 16 residues. Germline CDR1 is MGHDK and CDR2 is SYGVNS. Losses at the gene ends were 0 bases for V and 5 bases for J; bases not matched to a gene: 8. The CDR3 sequence is CASSEYVASGIHEQYF. CDR3 DNA sequence: TGTGCCAGCAGTGAATATGTGGCTAGCGGGATCCACGAGCAGTACTTC.

This sequence joins TRBV5-4 and TRBJ2-1; D perhaps matches TRBD1 (5 bases). Germline V CDR1 and CDR2: SGHNT, YYREEE (reference sequence). Trimming took 3 bases from V and 4 from J, leaving 8 bases between them. The CDR3 is 13 residues long. CDR3 protein: CASSSGIYNEQFF. In DNA form, the CDR3 reads TGTGCCAGCAGCTCAGGGATTTACAATGAGCAGTTCTTC.

The V and J genes are TRBV7-9 and TRBJ2-1; D unresolved. This CDR3 is 16 amino acids long. Germline V gene sequence: CDR1 SEHNR, CDR2 FQNEAQ (reference sequence). Between the trimmed V and J ends, which lost 5 bases and 8 bases, there was a span of 22 bases. As DNA, the CDR3 is TGTGCCAGCAGCGTAGACCCTGGAGACGGGTCCCATGAGCAGTTCTTC. It translates to CASSVDPGDGSHEQFF.

The V gene is TRBV9, the J gene TRBJ1-1, with 7 positions matching TRBD1. V was clipped by 4 bases and J by 9 bases; unmatched bases: 9. The CDR3 spans 13 residues. Germline V gene lookup returns CDR1 SGDLS and CDR2 YYNGEE. The CDR3 region is CASSPGVGQKAFF. The CDR3 DNA is TGTGCCAGCAGCCCCGGAGTGGGACAGAAAGCTTTCTTT.

This clone was found once. The V and J genes are TRBV10-1 and TRBJ2-3; TRBD2 matches at 9 bases. The CDR3 runs 15 residues. J was trimmed by 6 bases and V by 2 bases; bases with no gene match: 6. CDR1 and CDR2 from the germline V gene are WNHNN and SYGVQD (reference sequence). CDR3 coding DNA: TGCGCCAGCAGTGAGATGCTAGCGGGGATGGATACGCAGTATTTT. This codes for CASSEMLAGMDTQYF.

This clone was counted between two and nine times. V and J are TRBV29-1 and TRBJ2-7, with a weak D call TRBD2 (5 bases). Germline CDR1 reads SQVTM; CDR2 reads ANQGSEA. V was shortened by 6 bases and J by 3 bases, with 12 bases between the two germline ends. The CDR3 is made up of 12 amino acids. CDR3 amino acids: CSVSVGNYEQYF. CDR3 nucleotide sequence: TGCAGCGTCTCAGTCGGGAACTACGAGCAGTACTTC.

The genes are TRBV6-5 and TRBJ1-5; D may be TRBD1 (5 bases). V gave up 4 bases and J gave up 7 bases, with 11 bases separating them. The CDR3 is 13 residues long. CDR1 MNHEY and CDR2 SVGAGI come from the germline V gene. The CDR3 coding sequence is TGTGCCAGCAGTTCTCAGGGAAACCAGCCCCAGCATTTT. Protein sequence: CASSSQGNQPQHF.

This clone was counted only a few times. V and J are TRBV9 and TRBJ1-2; 8 nucleotides align to TRBD1. CDR3 size: 14 residues. Trimming took 3 bases from V and 7 from J; bases not matched to a gene: 8. Germline CDR1 SGDLS, CDR2 YYNGEE. CDR3 sequence reads: CASSEQGGAVGYTF. CDR3 sequence (DNA): TGTGCCAGCAGCGAACAGGGGGGGGCGGTTGGCTACACCTTC. The variable domain in full, completed from reference TRBV9 and TRBJ1-2, reads DSGVTQTPKHLITATGQRVTLRCSPRSGDLSVYWYQQSLDQGLQFLIQYYNGEERAKGNILERFSAQQFPDLHSELNLSSLELGDSALYFCASSEQGGAVGYTFGSGTRLTVV.

The J gene is TRBJ2-5, the V gene TRBV5-1, with 9 bases that match TRBD2. The V and J ends lost 0 bases and 4 bases, in that order; junction bases with no gene match: 7. Germline V gene data show CDR1 as SGHRS and CDR2 as YFSETQ. The CDR3 consists of 16 residues. The CDR3 nucleotides are TGCGCCAGCAGCTTGGTCCTTAGCGGGGGCCCAGAGACCCAGTACTTC. This sequence encodes CASSLVLSGGPETQYF.

This CDR3 reads CASSPRGISTDTQYF. The CDR3 nucleotides are TGTGCCAGCAGCCCCAGGGGGATCTCCACAGATACGCAGTATTTT. The rearrangement links TRBV7-6 to TRBJ2-3, with 7 bases that match TRBD1. Germline CDR1 is SGHVS and CDR2 is FNYEAQ. V trimming: 5 bases; J trimming: 2 bases; junction bases outside the gene matches: 7. The CDR3 contains 15 residues.

The rearrangement joins TRBV28 to TRBJ1-2, with unresolved D. CDR3 length: 11 amino acids. V was cut by 5 bases and J by 3 bases, with 4 bases left in between. Germline-derived CDR1 and CDR2 are MDHEN and SYDVKM. CDR3 region: CASSPDYGYTF. Written as DNA, the CDR3 is TGTGCCAGCAGTCCCGACTATGGCTACACCTTC.

This chain links TRBV6-1 with TRBJ2-7; 10 bases are shared with TRBD1. The V gene's germline CDR1 is MNHNS and CDR2 SASEGT. Losses at the gene ends were 5 bases for V and 2 bases for J; bases not matched to a gene: 3. The CDR3 has 14 amino acids. The CDR3 here is CASSTGQGTYEQYF. As DNA, the CDR3 is TGTGCCAGCAGTACGGGACAGGGGACCTACGAGCAGTACTTC.

In this sample, this clone turned up a few times. The V gene is TRBV7-9, the J gene TRBJ1-5; D is unclear. The germline V and J ends were trimmed by 5 bases and 3 bases, with 11 bases remaining between them. Germline-derived CDR1 and CDR2 are SEHNR and FQNEAQ (reference sequence). This CDR3 is built from 14 residues. For the CDR3, the DNA is TGTGCCAGCAGCCCGGACTTAGACAATCAGCCCCAGCATTTT. It translates to CASSPDLDNQPQHF.

The genes are TRBV2 and TRBJ2-3; 8 bases line up with TRBD1. With 6 bases clipped from V and 2 bases from J, the junction kept 7 bases outside the gene matches. The length of the CDR3 is 15 residues. Per germline, CDR1 SNHLY and CDR2 FYNNEI. The CDR3 DNA sequence: TGTGCCAGCAGCATGACAGGGGTCGACACAGATACGCAGTATTTT. This translates into CASSMTGVDTDTQYF.

The chain joins TRBV18 to TRBJ1-5; D remains ambiguous. Between the trimmed V and J ends, which lost 6 bases and 2 bases, there was a span of 14 bases. The CDR3 sequence is 15 residues long. Germline V CDR1 and CDR2: KGHSH, LQKENI. In DNA, the CDR3 is TGTGCCAGCTCCCCTAACCCCTATGGCAATCAGCCCCAGCATTTT. Amino acid sequence: CASSPNPYGNQPQHF.